This is a list of T cell receptor beta chains from one sample in a study of cytomegalovirus exposure and HLA in healthy donors. Profiled with immunoSEQ multiplex PCR; TCRdb holds only in-frame clones, not every one. This sample has over 95,000 clones, with about 61% found just once. Sequencing was done on a sample of PBMCs. These receptor sequences come from a man aged 18 to 30 in good health and CMV-seropositive. Both conserved end residues are part of each CDR3. The order of the fields is J gene, V gene, D gene, clone size, CDR3 DNA, CDR3 protein. D genes are given only for firm matches. Expanded clones are given a class, and other clones once, few, many or no size at all.

>TRBJ2-1|TRBV7-2|-|-
TGTGCCAGCAGCTTAGGGCCAGGGAGGAATGAGCAGTTCTTC
CASSLGPGRNEQFF
>TRBJ1-2|TRBV7-9|TRBD1|-
TGTGCCAGCAGCTTTTCCAGGGGGCGGTTGAACTATGGCTACACCTTC
CASSFSRGRLNYGYTF
>TRBJ2-5|TRBV11-2|-|-
TGTGCCAGCAGCTACGCTAGCGAGACCCAGTACTTC
CASSYASETQYF
>TRBJ1-5|TRBV28|-|-
TGTGCCAGCACCCTTTTTTTTAGCAATCAGCCCCAGCATTTT
CASTLFFSNQPQHF
>TRBJ1-2|TRBV6-5|-|-
TGTGCCAGCAGTTATCCCGACAAGTCCGATGGCTACACCTTC
CASSYPDKSDGYTF
>TRBJ1-1|TRBV10-1|TRBD1|few
TGCGCCAGCAGTGAGTCGACAGGGGTCCGGCGGGCTTTCTTT
CASSESTGVRRAFF
>TRBJ1-2|TRBV5-4|-|-
TGTGCCAGCAGCCCCGTTAGATCCTATGGCTACACCTTC
CASSPVRSYGYTF
>TRBJ2-2|TRBV19|-|-
TGTGCCAGTAGTATAAATGGGGCAGTGAACACCGGGGAGCTGTTTTTT
CASSINGAVNTGELFF
>TRBJ2-6|TRBV2|TRBD2|few
TGTGCCAGCAGCCTAGCGGCAGGCTTTGGGGCTGGGGCCAACGTCCTGACTTTC
CASSLAAGFGAGANVLTF
>TRBJ1-2|TRBV28|-|-
TGTGCCAGCAGTCGGGGGGGAAGCGGTTCGGTTGGCTACACCTTC
CASSRGGSGSVGYTF
>TRBJ1-4|TRBV6-5|TRBD1|few
TGTGCCAGCAGTTATTCCGGGACAGTTAATGAAAAACTGTTTTTT
CASSYSGTVNEKLFF
>TRBJ1-1|TRBV2|-|few
TGTGCCAGCAGTGAAAGTTTCAGGGGAAGTACTGAAGCTTTCTTT
CASSESFRGSTEAFF
>TRBJ1-1|TRBV7-8|-|-
TGTGCCAGCAGCCTAGTAGTCGGTGGGGGGACTGAAGCTTTCTTT
CASSLVVGGGTEAFF
>TRBJ2-1|TRBV7-9|TRBD2|-
TGTGCCAGCAGCGCCCGACTAGCGGGGGGAAATGAGCAGTTCTTC
CASSARLAGGNEQFF
>TRBJ2-1|TRBV25-1|TRBD2|-
TGTGCCAGCAGAACTAGCGGAACCTACAATGAGCAGTTCTTC
CASRTSGTYNEQFF
>TRBJ1-1|TRBV6-5|-|-
TGTGCCAGCAAACTACAGGGCCTGAACACTGAAGCTTTCTTT
CASKLQGLNTEAFF
>TRBJ1-1|TRBV28|-|few
TGTGCCAGCAGTTTACCGCAGCGGGTCACTGAAGCTTTCTTT
CASSLPQRVTEAFF
>TRBJ2-1|TRBV7-3|TRBD1|few
TGTGCCAGCAGGACCGACGCCGGGACAGGGCTTGGTGAGCAGTTCTTC
CASRTDAGTGLGEQFF
>TRBJ2-2|TRBV6-5|-|-
TGTGCCAGCAACAGGGTTAGCGCCGGGGAGCTGTTTTTT
CASNRVSAGELFF
>TRBJ1-1|TRBV9|-|-
TGTGCCAGCAGCGTAGCTACGCGGGAAACTGAAGCTTTCTTT
CASSVATRETEAFF
>TRBJ1-5|TRBV6-6|-|-
TGTGCCAGCAGTTACGTCCAGGGAACGAATCAGCCCCAGCATTTT
CASSYVQGTNQPQHF
>TRBJ2-7|TRBV6-5|-|-
TGTGCCAGCAGTACCGGACAGTACGAGCAGTACTTC
CASSTGQYEQYF
>TRBJ1-1|TRBV5-1|-|-
TGCGCCAGCCGGACCCCCGGCGGGGCTACTGAAGCTTTCTTT
CASRTPGGATEAFF
>TRBJ1-2|TRBV6-5|-|-
TGTGCCAGCAGTACGGGGGGTCCGCGGGTTGGCTACACCTTC
CASSTGGPRVGYTF
>TRBJ2-7|TRBV27|-|-
TGTGCCAGCAGTCCCTCCTTTAGGCAGGGATCACGGTACGAGCAGTACTTC
CASSPSFRQGSRYEQYF
>TRBJ2-5|TRBV5-1|-|-
TGCGCCAGCAGAGATACAGGGTCCTCCGAGTACTTC
CASRDTGSSEYF
>TRBJ2-3|TRBV29-1|TRBD2|-
TGCAGCGTCCTAGCGGGGGGGGGTGATACGCAGTATTTT
CSVLAGGGDTQYF
>TRBJ1-5|TRBV4-1|TRBD1|-
TGCGCCAGCAGCCCGCAGGGGGCGAAGGATCAGCCCCAGCATTTT
CASSPQGAKDQPQHF
>TRBJ1-2|TRBV6-1|-|-
TGTGCCAGCAGTGAAGTAAGGGGGAGCTATGGCTACACCTTC
CASSEVRGSYGYTF
>TRBJ2-3|TRBV18|-|once
TGTGCCAGCTCACTACAGGGAGCAGATACGCAGTATTTT
CASSLQGADTQYF
>TRBJ1-2|TRBV27|TRBD1|-
TGTGCCAGCAAGGACAGGGGGCTCTCTAACTATGGCTACACCTTC
CASKDRGLSNYGYTF
>TRBJ2-1|TRBV27|TRBD2|-
TGTGCCAGCAGTTTCACGATTAGCGGGGCCAATGAGCAGTTCTTC
CASSFTISGANEQFF
>TRBJ1-5|TRBV6-6|-|-
TGTGCCAGCAGTTATGAGGTCAGGGCACAGCCCCAGCATTTT
CASSYEVRAQPQHF
>TRBJ2-4|TRBV1|-|-
TGCACCAGCAGCCCGCGGGGGGTAATTATCCCAGCCAAAAACATTCAGTACTTC
CTSSPRGVIIPAKNIQYF
>TRBJ1-1|TRBV29-1|-|-
TGCAGCGGCGCTCCGCTCCTTTATGGGAACACTGAAGCTTTCTTT
CSGAPLLYGNTEAFF
>TRBJ2-1|TRBV15|-|-
TGTGCCACCAGTAGCGCGGGGGCGTACAATGAGCAGTTCTTC
CATSSAGAYNEQFF
>TRBJ2-7|TRBV4-2|TRBD1|-
TGTGCCAGCAGCCAAGGAGGGACAGGGGGCGCGGACGAGCAGTACTTC
CASSQGGTGGADEQYF
>TRBJ2-7|TRBV7-6|TRBD1|once
TGTGCCAGCGCACCGGGACAGAGCTCCTACGAGCAGTACTTC
CASAPGQSSYEQYF
>TRBJ2-1|TRBV7-2|-|-
TGTGCCAGCAGCTTAGATGATTGGGGCTATGAGCAGTTCTTC
CASSLDDWGYEQFF
>TRBJ1-1|TRBV5-4|-|-
TGTGCCAGCAGCTCTTACGAGACTGAAGCTTTCTTT
CASSSYETEAFF
>TRBJ2-1|TRBV5-1|-|-
TGCGCCACCGCCCTAGGGGGGGGGTACAATGAGCAGTTCTTC
CATALGGGYNEQFF
>TRBJ2-6|TRBV30|-|-
TGTGCCGGACAGTTGGGGTCTGGGGCCAACGTCCTGACTTTC
CAGQLGSGANVLTF
>TRBJ1-2|TRBV19|TRBD1|-
TGTGCCAGTAAGCCGGGACAGTATATTTATGGCTACACCTTC
CASKPGQYIYGYTF
>TRBJ2-7|TRBV28|TRBD1|-
TGTGCCAGCAGTTGGGACAGGGACTACGAGCAGTACTTC
CASSWDRDYEQYF
>TRBJ1-1|TRBV10-3|-|-
TGTGCCATCAGCTTACAGGGGAACACTGAAGCTTTCTTT
CAISLQGNTEAFF
>TRBJ2-7|TRBV2|-|-
TGTGCCAGCAGAGGGGCAACACAGATTCGCCCCTCCTACGAGCAGTACTTC
CASRGATQIRPSYEQYF
>TRBJ2-3|TRBV25-1|-|few
TGTGCCAGCGTGACAGCCACAGATACGCAGTATTTT
CASVTATDTQYF
>TRBJ2-5|TRBV5-1|-|-
TGCGCCAGCAGCTTGGATAGGGGGACCGCGACCCAGTACTTC
CASSLDRGTATQYF
>TRBJ1-3|TRBV13|-|-
TGTGCCAGCAGCTTGAGGCCTACCTCTGGAAACACCATATATTTT
CASSLRPTSGNTIYF
>TRBJ2-7|TRBV13|TRBD2|-
TGTGCCAGCAGCCCCCCGGGACTAGCGGGGGGCTACGAGCAGTACTTC
CASSPPGLAGGYEQYF
>TRBJ1-5|TRBV6-6|-|-
TGTGCCAGCAGACCCCCGGACAGCGGGGGTCAGCCCCAGCATTTT
CASRPPDSGGQPQHF
>TRBJ1-3|TRBV5-6|-|-
TGTGCCAGCAGCTTGGGGGCCGGAAACACCATATATTTT
CASSLGAGNTIYF
>TRBJ2-5|TRBV5-1|-|few
TGCGCCAGCAATGTCGGGGGTAGGGAGACCCAGTACTTC
CASNVGGRETQYF
>TRBJ2-5|TRBV18|-|-
TGTGCCAGCTCAGCGGGCAGTAAAGAGACCCAGTACTTC
CASSAGSKETQYF
>TRBJ1-5|TRBV15|-|few
TGTGCCACCAGCAGAGACCGGACAGATATTCAGCCCCAGCATTTT
CATSRDRTDIQPQHF
>TRBJ2-5|TRBV20-1|-|-
TGCAGTGTGGGAGAGCTAGAGACCCAGTACTTC
CSVGELETQYF
>TRBJ2-3|TRBV7-9|TRBD2|few
TGTGCCAGCAGCCCCGGACTAGCGGGCGACACAGATACGCAGTATTTT
CASSPGLAGDTDTQYF
>TRBJ1-4|TRBV7-9|TRBD1|-
TGTGCCAGCAGCTTAACCTATTATGGGACAGGGGTTAATGAAAAACTGTTTTTT
CASSLTYYGTGVNEKLFF
>TRBJ1-1|TRBV2|-|-
TGTGCCAGCAAGGCGGAGATGCAGGGAAACACTGAAGCTTTCTTT
CASKAEMQGNTEAFF
>TRBJ2-7|TRBV11-3|-|-
TGTGCCAGCAGCCTCCTAACCTACGAGCAGTACTTC
CASSLLTYEQYF